This record covers a single T cell receptor beta chain. TCRdb independently ran MiXCR on the PCR reads; one entry per CDR3 protein. The repertoire consists of some 10,000 distinct CDR3 sequences, with approximately 49% occurring once and the leading ten covering about 25%. The sample originates from a study of tumor-infiltrating lymphocytes in oesophageal squamous cell carcinoma. V lost 0 bases to trimming and J lost 3 bases, with 6 bases between them. This CDR3 is built from 14 residues. Per the germline V gene, CDR1 is MNHNS and CDR2 is SASEGT. This TCR was recovered from a male donor with esophageal squamous cell carcinoma. V is TRBV6-1 and J is TRBJ1-5; no clear D gene. Sequenced sample: esophageal tumor tissue. Here the CDR3 reads CASSEAGNNQPQHF. Here the CDR3 DNA reads TGTGCCAGCAGTGAAGCGGGAAACAATCAGCCCCAGCATTTT.